Below, 26 T cell receptor beta chains from the same sample are listed, as sequenced in a study of cytomegalovirus exposure and HLA in healthy donors. The PCR employed 60 Vbeta primers together with 13 Jbeta primers. Some clones are missing from TCRdb's copy, which holds only in-frame ones; the method was immunoSEQ multiplex PCR. The sample lists about 140,000 clones, 70% to 80% seen once, with around 4.9% in the top ten. Sequenced sample: PBMCs. Receptor source: a male donor in good health and CMV-seronegative.

The rearrangement uses TRBV19 and TRBJ1-1; D perhaps matches TRBD1 (5 bases). The CDR3 is made up of 14 amino acids. Germline V lookup: CDR1 LNHDA, CDR2 SQIVND (reference sequence). V was shortened by 5 bases and J by 4 bases, with 14 bases between the two germline ends. The CDR3 sequence is CASSPASGSTEAFF. The DNA for the CDR3 is TGTGCCAGTAGTCCAGCCTCAGGGTCCACTGAAGCTTTCTTT.

This sequence joins TRBV4-3 and TRBJ2-3, with 10 bases that match TRBD2. The CDR3 length is 17 residues. V lost 4 bases and J lost 0; bases outside the gene matches: 7. Germline V gives CDR1 LGHNA, CDR2 YSLEER. The CDR3: CASSPWGLALSTDTQYF. The CDR3 bases are TGCGCCAGCAGCCCGTGGGGACTAGCGCTGAGCACAGATACGCAGTATTTT.

This chain joins TRBV2 and TRBJ2-5, with D hard to call. This CDR3 has 11 amino acids. Germline assignment: CDR1 SNHLY and CDR2 FYNNEI. Trimming cost V 3 bases and J 11 bases, with 10 bases left between them. CDR3 residues: CASSDAVRQYF. The CDR3 nucleotides read TGTGCCAGCAGTGACGCCGTGAGGCAGTACTTC.

In DNA form, the CDR3 reads TGTGCCACCGGGCTTGAGACCCAGTACTTC. Residues: CATGLETQYF. The chain employs TRBV15 and TRBJ2-5; D uncertain. V was clipped by 8 bases and J by 5 bases, with 6 bases between them. The CDR3 is 10 amino acids. The germline CDR1 and CDR2 sequences are LNHNV and YYDKDF (reference sequence).

This chain connects TRBV5-1 to TRBJ2-1; no firm D call. The CDR3 has 12 amino acids. The ends were cut back, 0 bases at V and 7 bases at J, with 5 bases in the middle. CDR1 SGHRS and CDR2 YFSETQ come from the germline V gene. CDR3 loop: CASSLVRNEQFF. In DNA, the CDR3 is TGCGCCAGCAGCTTGGTTAGAAATGAGCAGTTCTTC. Full variable domain (remainder filled in from reference TRBV5-1 and TRBJ2-1): KAGVTQTPRYLIKTRGQQVTLSCSPISGHRSVSWYQQTPGQGLQFLFEYFSETQRNKGNFPGRFSGRQFSNSRSEMNVSTLELGDSALYLCASSLVRNEQFFGPGTRLTVL.

Notes on this clone: This clone may be a read error of a much larger clone one base away. The chain is built from TRBV4-3 and TRBJ1-5; no reliable D call. Trimming cost V 0 bases and J 2 bases, with 5 bases left between them. This CDR3 is 14 amino acids long. Looked up from germline, CDR1 is LGHNA and CDR2 is YSLEER. The CDR3 DNA follows: TGCGCCAGCAGCCAAGAGAGGGGCAATCAGCCCCAGCATTTT. Protein: CASSQERGNQPQHF.

The CDR3: CATSSSSGVLYNEQFF. CDR3 sequence (DNA): TGTGCCACCAGCAGCTCCAGCGGGGTATTATACAATGAGCAGTTCTTC. This chain joins TRBV15 and TRBJ2-1; 7 bases map to TRBD2. Germline V gives CDR1 LNHNV, CDR2 YYDKDF (reference sequence). The CDR3 spans 16 residues. V shed 3 bases, J shed 4 bases, and the junction held 9 bases outside the gene matches.

This chain links TRBV25-1 with TRBJ2-5, with TRBD2 matching 8 bases. Germline CDR1 and CDR2: MGHDK and SYGVNS. V dropped 4 bases and J dropped 4; count of bases not matched to a gene: 8. This CDR3 is 15 amino acids long. CDR3 DNA sequence: TGTGCCAGCAGTGTCGGGACCCGGGAGGGAGAGACCCAGTACTTC. Amino acid sequence: CASSVGTREGETQYF.

This chain connects TRBV7-3 to TRBJ2-3; 10 bases agree with TRBD2. J lost 1 base, V lost 4 bases, and 2 bases had no gene match. Germline CDR1 reads SGHTA; CDR2 reads FQGTGA. The CDR3 is made up of 15 amino acids. The CDR3 DNA reads TGTGCCAGCAGCTCCGGGACTAGCGGCACAGATACGCAGTATTTT. It encodes CASSSGTSGTDTQYF.

The rearrangement links TRBV28 to TRBJ1-1; 8 bases align to TRBD1. The CDR3 runs to 13 residues. The ends lost 5 bases at V and 4 bases at J; junction bases unmatched: 3. Germline assignment: CDR1 MDHEN and CDR2 SYDVKM. DNA for the CDR3: TGTGCCAGCAGTCGTCAGGGGGCCACTGAAGCTTTCTTT. Residues: CASSRQGATEAFF.

V gene TRBV4-1 combines with J gene TRBJ2-1; 8 positions agree with TRBD2. V lost 2 bases, J lost 2 bases, and 2 bases stayed unmatched. This CDR3 has 15 amino acids. The germline V gene encodes CDR1 MGHRA and CDR2 YSYEKL. The CDR3 region has the DNA TGCGCCAGCAGCCAACATAGCGGGGCCTACAATGAGCAGTTCTTC. Protein product: CASSQHSGAYNEQFF.

J is TRBJ2-4 and V is TRBV9; TRBD1 aligns across 7 bases. This CDR3 has 17 residues. V trimming: 4 bases; J trimming: 0 bases; junction bases outside the gene matches: 10. CDR1 SGDLS and CDR2 YYNGEE come from the germline V gene. CDR3 nucleotide sequence: TGTGCCAGCAGCCCGCGGACAGGAGATATAGCCAAAAACATTCAGTACTTC. Its translation is CASSPRTGDIAKNIQYF.

The chain has TRBV4-3 and TRBJ2-2; the D gene is possibly TRBD2 (6 bases). Trimming removed 0 bases at V and 0 bases at J, with 11 bases between. Germline CDR1 LGHNA, CDR2 YSLEER. The CDR3 extends over 17 amino acids. CDR3 region: CASSQDLWGANTGELFF. CDR3 DNA: TGCGCCAGCAGCCAAGATCTGTGGGGGGCGAACACCGGGGAGCTGTTTTTT.

The table lists this clone with a count of one. The chain couples TRBV7-6 to TRBJ2-3; TRBD2 agrees at 12 bases. This CDR3 spans 15 amino acids. CDR1 and CDR2 (germline): SGHVS, FNYEAQ. Trimming cost V 4 bases and J 3 bases; bases outside gene matches: 2. CDR3 sequence (DNA): TGTGCCAGCAGCTCCGGACTAGCGGGAACAGATACGCAGTATTTT. Translating it yields CASSSGLAGTDTQYF.

V and J are TRBV2 and TRBJ1-5; D remains ambiguous. Trimming pared 4 bases from V and 7 bases from J, leaving 8 bases between. The CDR3 spans 12 residues. The germline CDR1 and CDR2 sequences are SNHLY and FYNNEI. The CDR3 sequence: CASSAGVQPQHF. The CDR3 DNA follows: TGTGCCAGCAGTGCCGGTGTCCAGCCCCAGCATTTT.

The rearrangement links TRBV7-2 to TRBJ2-5, with D perhaps matching TRBD2 (6 bases). Between the trimmed V and J ends, which lost 4 bases and 7 bases, there was a span of 19 bases. This CDR3 contains 15 residues. Per germline, CDR1 SGHTA and CDR2 FQGNSA. CDR3 DNA: TGTGCCAGCAGCTACGACCATTCCGGCGGGGTGACCCAGTACTTC. Translating gives CASSYDHSGGVTQYF.

On this clone: One end of the junction is discordant with germline, which a read error may explain. This sequence joins TRBV4-1 and TRBJ1-6, with TRBD1 as a possible D gene (6 bases). The CDR3 runs 15 residues. Per the germline V gene, CDR1 is MGHRA and CDR2 is YSYEKL. The CDR3 spells CASSTRQVGDSPLYF. The DNA of the CDR3 is TGCGCCAGCAGCACCCGACAGGTTGGCGATTCACCCCTCTACTTT.

V is TRBV5-8 and J is TRBJ2-1; tentative D call: TRBD2 (6 bases). This CDR3 region has 17 residues. Germline V gene sequence: CDR1 SGHTS, CDR2 YDEGEE. Trimming removed 2 bases at V and 1 base at J, with 16 bases between. The CDR3 sequence: CASSLWTGSNSYNEQFF. The CDR3, as DNA: TGTGCCAGCAGCTTATGGACCGGGAGTAATTCCTACAATGAGCAGTTCTTC. Complete variable domain (other parts from reference TRBV5-8 and TRBJ2-1): EAGVTQSPTHLIKTRGQQATLRCSPISGHTSVYWYQQALGLGLQFLLWYDEGEERNRGNFPPRFSGRQFPNYSSELNVNALELEDSALYLCASSLWTGSNSYNEQFFGPGTRLTVL.

The genes are TRBV30 and TRBJ1-2; a weak D match, TRBD1 (5 bases). V was clipped by 0 bases and J by 3 bases, with 8 bases between them. The CDR3 consists of 13 residues. Per the germline V gene, CDR1 is GTSNPN and CDR2 is SVGIG (reference sequence). DNA of the CDR3: TGTGCCTGGAGTGTAGGGGCCGACTATGGCTACACCTTC. Protein: CAWSVGADYGYTF.

The CDR3, as DNA: TGTGCCAGCAGACTCCTAGCGTTCTTGAACGAGCAGTACTTC. Translated: CASRLLAFLNEQYF. V and J are TRBV6-5 and TRBJ2-7; D is possibly TRBD2 (6 bases). This CDR3 has 14 amino acids. V was trimmed by 6 bases and J by 5 bases, leaving 17 bases between them. The germline V gene encodes CDR1 MNHEY and CDR2 SVGAGI.

This clone was recorded once. This chain joins TRBV2 and TRBJ2-3, with D maybe TRBD1 (6 bases). V was pared by 6 bases and J by 0 bases, with 13 bases between. Germline CDR1 SNHLY, CDR2 FYNNEI. This CDR3 spans 15 amino acids. The CDR3 loop is CASRDRTLSTDTQYF. CDR3 nucleotide sequence: TGTGCCAGCAGGGACAGAACCCTCAGCACAGATACGCAGTATTTT.

This sequence joins TRBV5-1 and TRBJ2-5, with 8 nucleotides matching TRBD2. The CDR3 extends over 13 amino acids. CDR1 SGHRS and CDR2 YFSETQ come from the germline V gene. J lost 5 bases, V lost 5 bases, and 5 bases had no gene match. CDR3 sequence: CASRVPGGETQYF. In DNA form, the CDR3 reads TGCGCCAGCAGGGTCCCGGGAGGGGAGACCCAGTACTTC. Together with reference TRBV5-1 and TRBJ2-5, the CDR3 gives the full variable domain: KAGVTQTPRYLIKTRGQQVTLSCSPISGHRSVSWYQQTPGQGLQFLFEYFSETQRNKGNFPGRFSGRQFSNSRSEMNVSTLELGDSALYLCASRVPGGETQYFGPGTRLLVL.

J is TRBJ1-2 and V is TRBV7-8, with 8 bases aligning to TRBD1. The CDR3 has 15 amino acids. V shed 3 bases and J 7 bases; nucleotides not matched to a gene: 10. The V gene's germline CDR1 is SGHVS and CDR2 FQNEAQ. CDR3 bases: TGTGCCAGCAGCTTCTTAACAGGGGGTAGCTGTGGCTACACCTTC. It is translated as CASSFLTGGSCGYTF.

CDR3: CASSLLTGGAFF. The CDR3 nucleotides are TGTGCCAGCAGTTTATTGACGGGGGGGGCTTTCTTT. The chain uses TRBV28 and TRBJ1-1, with D maybe TRBD1 (5 bases). The ends were cut back, 1 base at V and 11 bases at J, with 11 bases in the middle. CDR1 and CDR2 (germline): MDHEN, SYDVKM. The CDR3 is 12 residues long.

The chain recombines TRBV7-2 with TRBJ1-5; D is unresolved. Germline lookup yields CDR1 SGHTA and CDR2 FQGNSA. The CDR3 has 15 residues. The V gene lost 5 bases and the J gene lost 0 bases, with 11 bases spanning the gap. CDR3 protein: CASSLDFGSNQPQHF. CDR3 sequence (DNA): TGTGCCAGCAGCCTGGACTTCGGTAGCAATCAGCCCCAGCATTTT.

This clone was seen only once. The V gene is TRBV10-2, the J gene TRBJ2-7, with unresolved D. The CDR3 totals 11 residues. Per germline, CDR1 WSHSY and CDR2 SAAADI. V was shortened by 6 bases and J by 3 bases, with 6 bases between the two germline ends. CDR3 bases: TGCGCCAGCAGCAGTGTCTACGAGCAGTACTTC. Its protein product is CASSSVYEQYF.